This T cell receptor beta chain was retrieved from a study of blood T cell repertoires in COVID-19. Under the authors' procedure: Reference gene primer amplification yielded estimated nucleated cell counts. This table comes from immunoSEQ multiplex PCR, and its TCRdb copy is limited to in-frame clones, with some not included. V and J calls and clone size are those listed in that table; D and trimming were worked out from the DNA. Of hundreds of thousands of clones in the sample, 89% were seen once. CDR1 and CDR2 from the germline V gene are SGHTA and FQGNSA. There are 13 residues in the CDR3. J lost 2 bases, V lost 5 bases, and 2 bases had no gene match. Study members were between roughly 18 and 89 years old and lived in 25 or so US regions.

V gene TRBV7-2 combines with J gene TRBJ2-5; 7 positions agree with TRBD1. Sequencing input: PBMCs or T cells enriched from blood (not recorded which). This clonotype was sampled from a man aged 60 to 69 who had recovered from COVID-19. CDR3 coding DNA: TGTGCCAGCAGCCGGGACAGACAAGAGACCCAGTACTTC. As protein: CASSRDRQETQYF.